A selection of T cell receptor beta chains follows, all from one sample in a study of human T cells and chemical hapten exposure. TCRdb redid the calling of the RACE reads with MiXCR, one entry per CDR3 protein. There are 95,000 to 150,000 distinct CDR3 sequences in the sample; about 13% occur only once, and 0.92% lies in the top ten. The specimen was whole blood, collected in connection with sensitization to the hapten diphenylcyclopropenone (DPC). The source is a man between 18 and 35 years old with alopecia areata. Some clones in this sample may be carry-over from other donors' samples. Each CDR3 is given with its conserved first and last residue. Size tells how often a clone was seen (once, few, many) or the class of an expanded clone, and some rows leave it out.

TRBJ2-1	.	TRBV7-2	CASSLGGATEQFF
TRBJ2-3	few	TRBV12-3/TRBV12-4	CASSRTGISTDTQYF
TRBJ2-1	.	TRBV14	CASSQGVGYYNEQFF
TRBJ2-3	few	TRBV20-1	CSAIETGTVPSDTQYF
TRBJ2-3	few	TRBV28	CASSLVGRETDTQYF
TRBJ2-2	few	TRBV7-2	CASSTHNTGELFF
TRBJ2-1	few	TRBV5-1	CASRPAGARYNEQFF
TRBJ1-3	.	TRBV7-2	CASSLVPGAAGNTIYF
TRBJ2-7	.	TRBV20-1	CSAREPGQQYF
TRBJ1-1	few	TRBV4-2	CASSYDRALAFF
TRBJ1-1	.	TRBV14	CASSHWTHYAEAFF
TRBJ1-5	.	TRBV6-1	CASSLRTGGSVSGNQPQHF
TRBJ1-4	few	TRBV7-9	CASSGPSTGGWEKLFF
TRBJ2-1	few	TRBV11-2	CASSSLTRAGHNEQFF
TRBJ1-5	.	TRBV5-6	CASTHGNQPQHF
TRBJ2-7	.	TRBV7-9	CASSPVGQGFEQYF
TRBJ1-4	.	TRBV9	CASSVVASGGFEKLFF
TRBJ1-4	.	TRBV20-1	CSAREWGALNNEKLFF
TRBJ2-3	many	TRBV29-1	CSVGGVPPYF
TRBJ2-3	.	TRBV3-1	CASSRGLDTDTQYF
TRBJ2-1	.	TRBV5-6	CASSTLYNEQFF
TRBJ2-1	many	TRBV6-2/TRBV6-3	CASTPFFPPGEQFF
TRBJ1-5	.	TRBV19	CASSISLGARQPQHF